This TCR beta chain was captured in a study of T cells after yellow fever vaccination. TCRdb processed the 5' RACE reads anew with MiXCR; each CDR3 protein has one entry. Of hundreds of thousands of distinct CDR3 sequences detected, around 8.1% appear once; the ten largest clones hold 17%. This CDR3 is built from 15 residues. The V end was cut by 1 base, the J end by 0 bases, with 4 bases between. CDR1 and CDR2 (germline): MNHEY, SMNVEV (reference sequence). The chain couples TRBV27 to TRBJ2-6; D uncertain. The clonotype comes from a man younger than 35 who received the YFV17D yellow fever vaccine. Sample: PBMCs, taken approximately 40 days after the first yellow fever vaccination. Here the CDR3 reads CASSLFSSGANVLTF. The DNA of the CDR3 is TGTGCCAGCAGTTTATTTAGCTCTGGGGCCAACGTCCTGACTTTC.